What follows are 4 T cell receptor beta chains derived from one specimen sequenced in a study of blood T cell repertoires in COVID-19. Repertoires were generated with immunoSEQ multiplex PCR, while TCRdb's copy carries only in-frame clones and drops some. Among around 310,000 clones listed, around 90% were seen once. The sample was peripheral blood. The receptors come from a woman aged 25 to 39 with COVID-19, enrolled during active disease.

This clone was seen more than once but under ten times. The chain joins TRBV2 to TRBJ2-1, with D unclear. Germline V CDR1 and CDR2: SNHLY, FYNNEI. The CDR3 loop spans 15 amino acids. Trimming pared 1 base from V and 10 bases from J, leaving 17 bases between. CDR3 nucleotide sequence: TGTGCCAGCAGTGAAGGTCGGTTAATCCCGAAGGAGCAGTTCTTC. Its translation: CASSEGRLIPKEQFF.

The table lists this clone with a count of one. The CDR3 loop reads CASSPGTGGYYEQYF. CDR3 sequence (DNA): TGTGCCAGCAGCCCCGGGACAGGGGGCTACTACGAGCAGTACTTC. This chain uses TRBV14 with TRBJ2-7; TRBD1 matches 12 bases. The germline CDR1 and CDR2 sequences are SGHDN and FVKESK. Unmatched junction bases numbered 4, after V lost 4 bases and J lost 3 bases. The CDR3 totals 15 residues.

CDR3: CASSGTSGSRKTQYF. CDR3 DNA: TGTGCCAGCAGTGGGACTAGCGGGAGTCGGAAGACCCAGTACTTC. This chain joins TRBV2 and TRBJ2-5; TRBD2 matches 13 bases. CDR1 and CDR2 (germline): SNHLY, FYNNEI. CDR3 length: 15 residues. Losses at the gene ends were 4 bases for V and 6 bases for J; bases not matched to a gene: 5.

The chain recombines TRBV2 with TRBJ2-3, with D perhaps TRBD1 (5 bases). Germline-derived CDR1 and CDR2 are SNHLY and FYNNEI. V was cut by 4 bases and J by 2 bases, with 19 bases left in between. The CDR3 runs 17 residues. The CDR3 region has the DNA TGTGCCAGCAGTGCCTTGGCCCACAGGACCACCACAGATACGCAGTATTTT. Translated, it gives CASSALAHRTTTDTQYF.